The 28 T cell receptor beta chains reported below all come from one sample, sequenced in a study of blood T cell repertoires in COVID-19. TCRdb keeps only in-frame clones here, not all; method: immunoSEQ multiplex PCR. The table shows about 350,000 clones, with about 88% occurring only once. Sequenced: PBMCs or T cells enriched from blood (not recorded which). The receptors here all came from a woman in her twenties or thirties who had recovered from COVID-19.

This chain joins TRBV6-2 or TRBV6-3 and TRBJ2-7, with TRBD2 identical over 8 bases. After removal of 2 bases from V and 3 bases from J, the junction contained 6 bases not matched to a gene. Germline values: CDR1 MNHEY, CDR2 SVGEGT. CDR3 length: 15 amino acids. CDR3: CASSYETSAIYEQYF. The CDR3 coding sequence is TGTGCCAGCAGTTACGAGACTAGCGCAATCTACGAGCAGTACTTC.

The chain joins TRBV9 to TRBJ1-2; 7 bases line up with TRBD1. The germline CDR1 and CDR2 sequences are SGDLS and YYNGEE. This CDR3 is built from 15 residues. After removal of 3 bases from V and 4 bases from J, the junction contained 9 bases not matched to a gene. The chain's CDR3 is CASSAGGGGGYGYTF. The CDR3 region has the DNA TGTGCCAGCAGCGCCGGAGGAGGGGGCGGCTATGGCTACACCTTC.

The sample holds one count of this clone. V gene TRBV6-5 combines with J gene TRBJ1-5, with D possibly TRBD1 on 6 matching bases. Trimming took 5 bases from V and 0 from J, leaving 11 bases between them. The CDR3 totals 15 residues. Germline V CDR1 and CDR2: MNHEY, SVGAGI. The CDR3 spells CASSPGDFSNQPQHF. In DNA, the CDR3 is TGTGCCAGCAGTCCAGGGGATTTTAGCAATCAGCCCCAGCATTTT.

The chain carries TRBV10-3 and TRBJ1-4; the D is unclear. V lost 3 bases and J 4 bases, leaving 12 bases between the germline ends. The germline gives CDR1 ENHRY, CDR2 SYGVKD. There are 15 residues in the CDR3. The CDR3 sequence is CAISDPGKDNEKLFF. CDR3 nucleotide sequence: TGTGCCATCAGTGACCCGGGAAAGGATAATGAAAAACTGTTTTTT.

The rearrangement joins TRBV19 to TRBJ1-1; no firm D call. Germline V gene data show CDR1 as LNHDA and CDR2 as SQIVND (reference sequence). Trimming shortened V by 7 bases and J by 1 base, and 13 bases separated the two germline ends. This CDR3 is built from 14 residues. CDR3 nucleotides: TGTGCCAGTACCCTCTGGGCTGCGAACACTGAAGCTTTCTTT. It is translated as CASTLWAANTEAFF.

V usage is TRBV28 and J usage is TRBJ2-1; TRBD2 matches 14 bases. The ends lost 9 bases at V and 10 bases at J; junction bases unmatched: 5. CDR1 is MDHEN, CDR2 SYDVKM, per germline. The CDR3 runs to 13 residues. CDR3 residues: CASRTSGGHEQFF. Here the CDR3 DNA reads TGTGCCAGTAGGACTAGCGGGGGGCACGAGCAGTTCTTC.

The chain has TRBV4-2 and TRBJ2-7; possibly TRBD2 for D (7 bases). The CDR3 runs to 15 residues. The V end lost 0 bases, the J end lost 7 bases, and 16 bases lay between the germline ends. Germline V gene lookup returns CDR1 LGHNA and CDR2 YNFKEQ. CDR3 DNA sequence: TGTGCCAGCAGCCAAGATACCCGGGGGGCTAGTGAGCAGTACTTC. It is translated as CASSQDTRGASEQYF.

This sequence joins TRBV5-5 and TRBJ1-1, with D possibly TRBD1 on 6 matching bases. V gave up 0 bases and J gave up 2 bases, with 11 bases separating them. This CDR3 region has 15 residues. Germline CDR1 SGHKS, CDR2 YYEKEE (reference sequence). Written as DNA, the CDR3 is TGTGCCAGCAGCTTGGAGGGGGTCGGAAACACTGAAGCTTTCTTT. Protein product: CASSLEGVGNTEAFF.

The genes are TRBV15 and TRBJ2-2, with 9 bases matching TRBD1. This CDR3 has 17 amino acids. CDR1 is LNHNV and CDR2 is YYDKDF in the germline V gene (reference sequence). The junction had 11 bases not matched to a gene; V was cut back by 4 bases and J by 5 bases. The CDR3 DNA reads as TGTGCCACCAGCAAGTCTTACGACAGGGGGAGGACCGGGGAGCTGTTTTTT. This sequence encodes CATSKSYDRGRTGELFF.

The rearrangement uses TRBV18 and TRBJ2-4; tentative D call: TRBD1 (6 bases). V was trimmed by 2 bases and J by 2 bases, leaving 7 bases between them. Per the germline V gene, CDR1 is KGHSH and CDR2 is LQKENI. The CDR3 spans 14 residues. The chain's CDR3 is CASSPDRSKNIQYF. The CDR3 DNA sequence: TGTGCCAGCTCACCAGACAGGTCCAAAAACATTCAGTACTTC.

The chain uses TRBV14 and TRBJ2-2, with TRBD2 matching over 8 bases. The CDR3 length is 16 residues. With V trimmed by 2 bases and J by 6 bases, 8 bases remained unmatched. CDR1 is SGHDN, CDR2 FVKESK, per germline. DNA for the CDR3: TGTGCCAGCAGCCAACCCGCGGGACTAGGGGCCGGGGAGCTGTTTTTT. Protein: CASSQPAGLGAGELFF.

This clone was seen only once. This chain connects TRBV3-1 (or the pseudogene TRBV3-2) to TRBJ2-2; no firm D call. Trimming cost V 0 bases and J 0 bases, with 8 bases left between them. The CDR3 sequence is 16 residues long. Germline V gene sequence: CDR1 LGHDT, CDR2 YNNKEL (reference sequence). This CDR3 is CASSQEAPANTGELFF. CDR3 in DNA: TGTGCCAGCAGCCAAGAAGCGCCAGCGAACACCGGGGAGCTGTTTTTT.

The V call is TRBV9, the J call TRBJ1-1; D possibly corresponds to TRBD1 (6 bases). The CDR3 extends over 15 amino acids. Looked up from germline, CDR1 is SGDLS and CDR2 is YYNGEE. V was clipped by 0 bases and J by 4 bases, with 13 bases between them. In DNA, the CDR3 is TGTGCCAGCAGCGTAGAGGGGGATGGGGGCACTGAAGCTTTCTTT. This encodes CASSVEGDGGTEAFF.

The V call is TRBV4-1, the J call TRBJ2-7, with 7 bases fitting TRBD1. The CDR3 covers 13 residues. From germline, CDR1 is MGHRA and CDR2 YSYEKL. J gave up 6 bases and V 3 bases, and 5 bases lay outside the gene matches. The CDR3 coding sequence is TGCGCCAGCAGCCAGGATCAGGGGGTCGAGCAGTACTTC. As protein: CASSQDQGVEQYF.

CDR3 region: CASSEEISYNEQFF. In DNA form, the CDR3 reads TGTGCCAGCAGTGAGGAGATCTCCTACAATGAGCAGTTCTTC. The chain uses TRBV2 and TRBJ2-1, with D uncertain. The CDR3 loop spans 14 amino acids. V was pared by 3 bases and J by 0 bases, with 6 bases between. In germline, CDR1 is SNHLY, CDR2 FYNNEI.

V gene TRBV7-2 combines with J gene TRBJ1-3; D possibly corresponds to TRBD1 (5 bases). The CDR3 covers 17 residues. The V end lost 3 bases, the J end lost 1 base, and 16 bases lay between the germline ends. Germline assignment: CDR1 SGHTA and CDR2 FQGNSA. The CDR3 reads CASSLDARAGSGNTIYF. Written as DNA, the CDR3 is TGTGCCAGCAGCTTGGATGCCCGGGCAGGGTCTGGAAACACCATATATTTT.

The chain links TRBV9 to TRBJ2-1; 12 positions agree with TRBD2. This CDR3 has 17 amino acids. Germline V gene lookup returns CDR1 SGDLS and CDR2 YYNGEE. The trim removed 4 bases at V and 5 bases at J, leaving 10 bases unmatched. The CDR3 sequence is CASSPRLAGGLDNEQFF. In DNA form, the CDR3 reads TGTGCCAGCAGCCCCCGGCTAGCGGGGGGGCTAGACAATGAGCAGTTCTTC.

The gene calls are TRBV6-1 and TRBJ1-3; no clear D gene. Between the trimmed V and J ends, which lost 0 bases and 3 bases, there was a span of 6 bases. Per the germline V gene, CDR1 is MNHNS and CDR2 is SASEGT. The CDR3 contains 14 residues. Here the CDR3 DNA reads TGTGCCAGCAGTGAAGCGAGGGTTGGAAACACCATATATTTT. Translation gives CASSEARVGNTIYF.

The chain carries TRBV5-6 and TRBJ1-2; 7 bases fit TRBD1. Trimming at V came to 3 bases and at J to 4 bases, leaving 9 bases not matched to a gene. The CDR3 has 15 amino acids. The V gene's germline CDR1 is SGHDT and CDR2 YYEEEE. CDR3 in DNA: TGTGCCAGCAGCTCGTTAAACAGGGGAGGCTATGGCTACACCTTC. Residues: CASSSLNRGGYGYTF. Supplemented by reference TRBV5-6 and TRBJ1-2, the full variable domain reads DAGVTQSPTHLIKTRGQQVTLRCSPKSGHDTVSWYQQALGQGPQFIFQYYEEEERQRGNFPDRFSGHQFPNYSSELNVNALLLGDSALYLCASSSLNRGGYGYTFGSGTRLTVV.

V usage is TRBV4-3 and J usage is TRBJ1-6; maybe TRBD1 (6 bases). Germline V gene data show CDR1 as LGHNA and CDR2 as YSLEER. Trimming left V 4 bases short and J 9 bases short, with 16 bases between. The CDR3 length is 15 residues. In nucleotides, the CDR3 is TGCGCCAGCAGCCCGACAGGAATGATTGGTTCACCCCTCCACTTT. Protein sequence: CASSPTGMIGSPLHF.

The chain uses TRBV19 and TRBJ1-2; TRBD1 aligns across 12 bases. Losses at the gene ends were 4 bases for V and 7 bases for J; bases not matched to a gene: 4. This CDR3 is built from 14 residues. Germline V gene sequence: CDR1 LNHDA, CDR2 SQIVND (reference sequence). CDR3 bases: TGTGCCAGTAGTACCGGGACAGGGGGCTCTGGCTACACCTTC. Protein: CASSTGTGGSGYTF.

The V and J genes are TRBV2 and TRBJ1-1, with D perhaps matching TRBD1 (6 bases). Germline-derived CDR1 and CDR2 are SNHLY and FYNNEI. V was shortened by 10 bases and J by 11 bases, with 14 bases between the two germline ends. The CDR3 sequence is 10 residues long. CDR3 protein: CATRGQKAFF. CDR3 in DNA: TGTGCCACCCGAGGACAGAAGGCTTTCTTT.

CDR3 protein: CASSLGASYEQYF. For the CDR3, the DNA is TGTGCCAGCAGTTTGGGAGCCTCCTACGAGCAGTACTTC. This chain links TRBV12-3 or TRBV12-4 with TRBJ2-7; tentatively, D is TRBD2 (5 bases). The ends were cut back, 3 bases at V and 0 bases at J, with 6 bases in the middle. The CDR3 totals 13 residues.

The genes are TRBV14 and TRBJ2-3, with D perhaps TRBD1 (5 bases). V shed 0 bases and J shed 4 bases, with 11 bases lying between them. The germline V gene has CDR1 SGHDN and CDR2 FVKESK. This CDR3 has 15 amino acids. DNA of the CDR3: TGTGCCAGCAGCCAAGATAAAGTCAGGGCAGATACGCAGTATTTT. Translation: CASSQDKVRADTQYF.

The V and J genes are TRBV18 and TRBJ2-3; 8 bases match TRBD1. The ends lost 2 bases at V and 2 bases at J; junction bases unmatched: 12. The CDR3 sequence is 18 residues long. Germline values: CDR1 KGHSH, CDR2 LQKENI. CDR3 protein: CASSPADRGFWSTDTQYF. CDR3 DNA: TGTGCCAGCTCACCAGCAGACAGGGGATTTTGGTCCACAGATACGCAGTATTTT. Filled out from reference TRBV18 and TRBJ2-3, the complete variable domain reads NAGVMQNPRHLVRRRGQEARLRCSPMKGHSHVYWYRQLPEEGLKFMVYLQKENIIDESGMPKERFSAEFPKEGPSILRIQQVVRGDSAAYFCASSPADRGFWSTDTQYFGPGTRLTVL.

This chain connects TRBV10-2 to TRBJ1-6; D call uncertain. Germline CDR1 reads WSHSY; CDR2 reads SAAADI. The CDR3 loop spans 15 amino acids. V was shortened by 8 bases and J by 3 bases, with 14 bases between the two germline ends. In nucleotides, the CDR3 is TGCGCCAGCTCTACCCGCCGGGACTATAATTCACCCCTCCACTTT. This sequence encodes CASSTRRDYNSPLHF.

The genes are TRBV5-1 and TRBJ1-2, with D possibly matching TRBD1 (6 bases). This CDR3 region has 13 residues. Germline loops: CDR1 SGHRS, CDR2 YFSETQ. V lost 2 bases to trimming and J lost 6 bases, with 11 bases between them. The CDR3 here is CASSLTGWDGYTF. In DNA, the CDR3 is TGCGCCAGCAGCTTAACAGGGTGGGATGGCTACACCTTC.

The genes are TRBV5-6 and TRBJ2-1; 14 bases are shared with TRBD2. The germline V gene has CDR1 SGHDT and CDR2 YYEEEE. The CDR3 consists of 19 residues. Trimming cost V 4 bases and J 1 base; bases outside gene matches: 10. The CDR3 spells CASSGRTSGGTSSYNEQFF. In nucleotides, the CDR3 is TGTGCCAGCAGCGGGCGGACTAGCGGGGGGACCTCGTCCTACAATGAGCAGTTCTTC.